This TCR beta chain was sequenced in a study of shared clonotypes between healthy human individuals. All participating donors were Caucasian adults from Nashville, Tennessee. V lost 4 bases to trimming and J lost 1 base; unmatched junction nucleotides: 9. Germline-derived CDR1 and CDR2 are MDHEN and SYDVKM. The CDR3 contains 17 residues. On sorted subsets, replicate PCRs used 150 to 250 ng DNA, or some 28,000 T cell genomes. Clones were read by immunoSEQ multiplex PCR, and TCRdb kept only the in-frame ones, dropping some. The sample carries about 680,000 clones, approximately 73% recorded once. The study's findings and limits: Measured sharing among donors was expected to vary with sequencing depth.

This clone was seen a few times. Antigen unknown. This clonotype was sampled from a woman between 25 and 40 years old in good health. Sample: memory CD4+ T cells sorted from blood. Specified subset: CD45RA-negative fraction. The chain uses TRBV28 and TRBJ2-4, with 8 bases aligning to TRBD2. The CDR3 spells CASSSGLGGRAKNIQYF. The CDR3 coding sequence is TGTGCCAGCAGTTCGGGACTAGGGGGTAGGGCCAAAAACATTCAGTACTTC.